This T cell receptor beta chain originates from a study of immune heterogeneity within non-small cell lung tumors. Findings and caveats of the study: Each patient's tumor sites shared recurring identical dominant CDR3 beta clonotypes, and individual sites also carried their own high-frequency clones.

In its sample, this clonotype was seen a few times. The antigen is unknown. Looked up from germline, CDR1 is DFQATT and CDR2 is SNEGSKA (reference sequence). There are 15 residues in the CDR3. V was trimmed by 0 bases and J by 2 bases, leaving 8 bases between them. A multiplex PCR containing 32 V primers and 13 J primers was used to amplify TCR beta CDR3. TCRdb analysed the multiplex PCR reads with MiXCR anew, one entry per CDR3 protein. The data show some 2,000 distinct CDR3 sequences, around 50% seen once. Template input was genomic DNA from bulk tumor (about 640 ng per sample). During surgery, several far-apart biopsies were obtained from every primary tumor. Enrolled patients presented with newly diagnosed, previously untreated non-small cell lung cancer and underwent curative surgery.

V is TRBV20-1 and J is TRBJ2-6; D ambiguous. The TCR originated in a man between 65 and 79 years old with non-small cell lung cancer. The sample comprised lung tumor tissue. Here the CDR3 DNA reads TGCAGTGCTAGAGATAACTTTCCTGGGGCCAACGTCCTGACTTTC. This sequence encodes CSARDNFPGANVLTF.